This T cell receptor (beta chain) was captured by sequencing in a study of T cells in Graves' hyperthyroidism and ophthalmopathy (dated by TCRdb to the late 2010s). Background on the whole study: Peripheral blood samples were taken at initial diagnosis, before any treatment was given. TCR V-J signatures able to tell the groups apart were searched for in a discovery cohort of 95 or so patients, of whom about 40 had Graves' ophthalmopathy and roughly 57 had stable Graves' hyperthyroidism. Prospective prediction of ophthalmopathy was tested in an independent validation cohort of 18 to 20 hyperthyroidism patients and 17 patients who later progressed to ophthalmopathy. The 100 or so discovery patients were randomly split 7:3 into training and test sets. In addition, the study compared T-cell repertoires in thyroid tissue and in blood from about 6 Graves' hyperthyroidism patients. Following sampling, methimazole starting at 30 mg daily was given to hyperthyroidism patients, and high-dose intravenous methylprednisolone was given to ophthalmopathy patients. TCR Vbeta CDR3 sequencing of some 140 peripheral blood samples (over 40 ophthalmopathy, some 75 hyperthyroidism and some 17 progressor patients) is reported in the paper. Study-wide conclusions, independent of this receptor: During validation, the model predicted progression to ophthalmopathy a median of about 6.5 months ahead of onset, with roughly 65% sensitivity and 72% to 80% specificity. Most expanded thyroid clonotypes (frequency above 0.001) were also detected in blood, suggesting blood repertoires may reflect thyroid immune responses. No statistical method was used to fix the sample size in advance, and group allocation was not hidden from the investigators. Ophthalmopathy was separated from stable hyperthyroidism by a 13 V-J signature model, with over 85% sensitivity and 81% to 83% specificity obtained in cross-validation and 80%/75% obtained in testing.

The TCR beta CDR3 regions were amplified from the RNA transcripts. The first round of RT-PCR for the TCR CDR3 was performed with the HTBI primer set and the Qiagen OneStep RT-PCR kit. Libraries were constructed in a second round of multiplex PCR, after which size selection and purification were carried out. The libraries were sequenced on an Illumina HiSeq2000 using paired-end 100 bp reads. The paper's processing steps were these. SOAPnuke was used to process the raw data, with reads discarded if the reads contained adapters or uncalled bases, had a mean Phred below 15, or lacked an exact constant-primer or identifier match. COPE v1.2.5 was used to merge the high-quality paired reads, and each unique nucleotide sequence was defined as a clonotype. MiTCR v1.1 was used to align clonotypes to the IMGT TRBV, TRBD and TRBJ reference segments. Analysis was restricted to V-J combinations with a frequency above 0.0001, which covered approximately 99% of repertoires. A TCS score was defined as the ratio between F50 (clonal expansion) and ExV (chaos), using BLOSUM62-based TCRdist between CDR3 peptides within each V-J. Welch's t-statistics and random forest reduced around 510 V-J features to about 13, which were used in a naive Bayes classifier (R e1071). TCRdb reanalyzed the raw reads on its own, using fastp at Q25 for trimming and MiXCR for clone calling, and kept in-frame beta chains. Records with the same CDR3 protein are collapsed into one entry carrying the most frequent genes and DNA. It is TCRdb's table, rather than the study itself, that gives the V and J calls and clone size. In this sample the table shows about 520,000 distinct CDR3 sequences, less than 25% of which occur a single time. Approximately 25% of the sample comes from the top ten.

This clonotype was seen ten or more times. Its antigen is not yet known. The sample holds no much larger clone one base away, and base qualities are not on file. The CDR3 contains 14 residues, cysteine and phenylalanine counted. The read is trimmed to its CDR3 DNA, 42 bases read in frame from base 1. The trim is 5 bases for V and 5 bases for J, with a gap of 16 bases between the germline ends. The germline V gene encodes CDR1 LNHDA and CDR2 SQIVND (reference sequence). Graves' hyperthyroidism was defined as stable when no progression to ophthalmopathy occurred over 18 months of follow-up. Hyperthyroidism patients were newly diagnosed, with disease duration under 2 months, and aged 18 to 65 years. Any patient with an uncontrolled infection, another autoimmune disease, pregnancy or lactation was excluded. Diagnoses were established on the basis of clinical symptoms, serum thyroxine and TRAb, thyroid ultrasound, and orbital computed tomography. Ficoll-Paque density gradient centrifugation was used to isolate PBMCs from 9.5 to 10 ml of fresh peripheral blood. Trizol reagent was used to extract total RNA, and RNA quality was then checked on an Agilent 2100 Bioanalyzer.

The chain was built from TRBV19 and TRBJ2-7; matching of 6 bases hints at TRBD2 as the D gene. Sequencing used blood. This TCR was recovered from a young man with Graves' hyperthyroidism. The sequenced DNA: TGTGCCAGTAGTTTCCGTAGGGGAGGCAACGAGCAGTACTTC. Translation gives CASSFRRGGNEQYF.